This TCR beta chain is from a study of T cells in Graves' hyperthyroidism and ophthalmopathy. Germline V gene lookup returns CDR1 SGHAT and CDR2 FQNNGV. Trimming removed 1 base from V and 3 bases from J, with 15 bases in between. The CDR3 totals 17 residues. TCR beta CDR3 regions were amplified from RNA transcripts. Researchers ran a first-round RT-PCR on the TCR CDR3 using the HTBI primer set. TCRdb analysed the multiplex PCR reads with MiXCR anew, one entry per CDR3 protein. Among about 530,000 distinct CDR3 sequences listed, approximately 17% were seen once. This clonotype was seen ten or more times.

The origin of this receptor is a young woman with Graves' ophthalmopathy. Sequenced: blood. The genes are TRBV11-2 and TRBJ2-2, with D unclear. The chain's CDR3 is CASSLATPELYTGELFF. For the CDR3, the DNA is TGTGCCAGCAGCTTAGCCACCCCGGAATTGTACACCGGGGAGCTGTTTTTT. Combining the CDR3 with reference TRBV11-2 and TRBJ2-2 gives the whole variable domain EAGVAQSPRYKIIEKRQSVAFWCNPISGHATLYWYQQILGQGPKLLIQFQNNGVVDDSQLPKDRFSAERLKGVDSTLKIQPAKLEDSAVYLCASSLATPELYTGELFFGEGSRLTVL.